This TCR beta chain was observed in a study of CD8 T cells in Susac syndrome. RNA amounts of roughly 0.5 to 1 ug underwent reverse transcription with random hexamers. TCRdb reprocessed the immunoSEQ multiplex PCR reads via MiXCR and lists one record per CDR3 protein. Of tens of thousands of distinct CDR3 sequences listed, around 90% are singletons. Sequencing was done on a sample of CD8+ T cells from PBMCs. This TCR was recovered from a human donor in good health.

Here the CDR3 reads CASSFDKGGPNTGELFF. The CDR3 nucleotides are TGTGCCAGCAGCTTCGATAAAGGGGGCCCGAACACCGGGGAGCTGTTTTTT. The V call is TRBV7-8, the J call TRBJ2-2; 7 bases are shared with TRBD1. The ends lost 3 bases at V and 0 bases at J; junction bases unmatched: 7. Germline-derived CDR1 and CDR2 are SGHVS and FQNEAQ. There are 17 residues in the CDR3.